This T cell receptor (beta chain) stems from a study of cytomegalovirus exposure and HLA in healthy donors. Study-wide results and limits: DRB1 had the most TCR associations and HLA-C the fewest, a later analysis found, with rates varying by HLA locus. Earlier analysis found most TCR beta V segments productive about 90% or about 30% of the time.

V shed 1 base, J shed 6 bases, and the junction held 7 bases outside the gene matches. CDR1 and CDR2 (germline): SEHNR, FQNEAQ (reference sequence). CDR3 size: 16 residues. PCR employed 60 Vbeta and 13 Jbeta primers. The table came from immunoSEQ multiplex PCR; TCRdb's copy has only in-frame clones and leaves some out. The table includes roughly 93,000 clones, about four fifths detected once. To note about this clone: Its antigen is still unknown.

Each donor's status was that of a healthy bone marrow donor. The sample comprised PBMCs. The gene calls are TRBV7-9 and TRBJ2-7, with TRBD1 identical over 12 bases. The source of this sequence is a young man in good health and CMV-seronegative. CDR3 loop: CASSLEWGQGAREQYF. As DNA, the CDR3 is TGTGCCAGCAGCTTAGAATGGGGACAGGGGGCTCGCGAGCAGTACTTC.